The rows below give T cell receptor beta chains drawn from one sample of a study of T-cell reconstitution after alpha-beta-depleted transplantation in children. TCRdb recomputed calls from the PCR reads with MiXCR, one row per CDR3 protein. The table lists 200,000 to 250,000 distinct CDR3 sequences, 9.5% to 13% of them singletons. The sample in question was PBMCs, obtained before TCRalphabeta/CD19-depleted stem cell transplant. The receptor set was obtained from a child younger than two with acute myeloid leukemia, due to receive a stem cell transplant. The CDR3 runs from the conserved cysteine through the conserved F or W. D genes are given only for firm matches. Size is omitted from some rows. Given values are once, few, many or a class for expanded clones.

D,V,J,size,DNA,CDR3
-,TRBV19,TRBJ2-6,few,TGTGCCAGTAGTATAGCTTTGAACTCTGGGGCCAACGTCCTGACTTTC,CASSIALNSGANVLTF
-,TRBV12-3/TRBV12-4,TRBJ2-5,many,TGTGCCAGCAGTCCTTGGACAGCAGAGACCCAGTACTTC,CASSPWTAETQYF
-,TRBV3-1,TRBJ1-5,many,TGTGCCAGCAGCACCCACAGGAATCAGCCCCAGCATTTT,CASSTHRNQPQHF
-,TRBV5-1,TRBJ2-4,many,TGCGCCAGCAGCTTATGGGGAAGGGGAGCCAAAAACATTCAGTACTTC,CASSLWGRGAKNIQYF
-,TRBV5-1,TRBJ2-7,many,TGCGCCAGCAGCCCAGGCCGGGACTCAAGAACCTACGAGCAGTACTTC,CASSPGRDSRTYEQYF
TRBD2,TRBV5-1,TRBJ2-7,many,TGCGCCAGCAGCACCGGGACTAGGTCGTACGAGCAGTACTTC,CASSTGTRSYEQYF
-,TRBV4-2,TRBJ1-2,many,TGTGCCAGCAGCCAAGAGGAAAACCTTAACTATGGCTACACCTTC,CASSQEENLNYGYTF
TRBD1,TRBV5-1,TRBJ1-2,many,TGCGCCAGCAGCGAGTCCGGGGGACAGGGAAATCTTGGCTACACCTTC,CASSESGGQGNLGYTF
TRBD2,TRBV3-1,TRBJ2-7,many,TGTGCCAGCAGTTTAACTAGCGGGAGCGGGGAGCAGTACTTC,CASSLTSGSGEQYF
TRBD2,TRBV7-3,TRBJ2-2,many,TGTGCCAGCAGCTCGGGACTACCCCGATCCGGGGAGCTGTTTTTT,CASSSGLPRSGELFF
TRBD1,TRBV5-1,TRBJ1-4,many,TGCGCCAGCAGATCCGGGACAGGGCGTGAAAAACTGTTTTTT,CASRSGTGREKLFF
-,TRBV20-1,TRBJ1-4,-,TGCAGTGCTAGCGAAGGGCGAGAAAAACTGTTTTTT,CSASEGREKLFF
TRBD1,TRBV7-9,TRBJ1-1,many,TGTGCCAGCAGCTTAGCGGGACAGGCGAACACTGAAGCTTTCTTT,CASSLAGQANTEAFF
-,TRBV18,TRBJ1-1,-,TGTGCCAGCTCACCACCGATCATGACTGAAGCTTTCTTT,CASSPPIMTEAFF
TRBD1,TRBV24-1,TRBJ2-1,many,TGTGCCACCAGTGATTCCGGGACAGGGGGCAATGAGCAGTTCTTC,CATSDSGTGGNEQFF
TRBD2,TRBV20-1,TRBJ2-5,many,TGCAGTGCTGGGACTAGCGGGAGACGGACCCAGTACTTC,CSAGTSGRRTQYF
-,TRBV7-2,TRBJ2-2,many,TGTGCCAGCAGCTTACCTTTGGCGGGCACCGGGGAGCTGTTTTTT,CASSLPLAGTGELFF
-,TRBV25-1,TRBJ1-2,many,TGTGCCAGCAGTGAAGGACAGAACTATGGCTACACCTTC,CASSEGQNYGYTF
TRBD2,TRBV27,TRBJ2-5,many,TGTGCCAGCAGTCGGAGACTAGCGCCGGGGGAGACCCAGTACTTC,CASSRRLAPGETQYF
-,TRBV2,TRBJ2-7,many,TGTGCCGAGGGGAGCTCCTACGAGCAGTACTTC,CAEGSSYEQYF
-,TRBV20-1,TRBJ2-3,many,TGCAGTGCTAGAGACGGGGCGGGGGCTACAGATACGCAGTATTTT,CSARDGAGATDTQYF
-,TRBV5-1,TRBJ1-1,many,TGCGCCAGCAGCTGGGATACGTCGAACACTGAAGCTTTCTTT,CASSWDTSNTEAFF
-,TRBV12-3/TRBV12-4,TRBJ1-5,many,TGTGCCAGCAGCTCCGGGGCTTATAGCAATCAGCCCCAGCATTTT,CASSSGAYSNQPQHF
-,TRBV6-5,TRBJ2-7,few,TGTGCCAGCAGTTACGGTAGAGGGGAGTCCTACGAGCAGTACTTC,CASSYGRGESYEQYF
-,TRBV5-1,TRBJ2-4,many,TGCGCCAGCAGCTTGGACGGGACCAAAAACATTCAGTACTTC,CASSLDGTKNIQYF
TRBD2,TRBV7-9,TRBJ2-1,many,TGTGCCAGCAGCTCCGGACTAGCCGACTACAATGAGCAGTTCTTC,CASSSGLADYNEQFF
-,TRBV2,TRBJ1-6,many,TGTGCCAGCAGGAAACGGCCACAGGAGGGTTCACCCCTCCACTTT,CASRKRPQEGSPLHF
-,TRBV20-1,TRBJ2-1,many,TGCAGTGCTAGAGAGGTCGCCGCTTACAATGAGCAGTTCTTC,CSAREVAAYNEQFF
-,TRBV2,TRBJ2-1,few,TGTGCCAGCAGTGAATGGGTAGCGACCGATGAGCAGTTCTTC,CASSEWVATDEQFF
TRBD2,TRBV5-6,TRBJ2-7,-,TGTGCCAGCAGCTTGGGGGCGGGAGGGCCGAACGAGCATTACTTC,CASSLGAGGPNEHYF
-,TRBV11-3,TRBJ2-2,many,TGTGCCAGCAGGGCCGGGGGAAATACCGGGGAGCTGTTTTTT,CASRAGGNTGELFF
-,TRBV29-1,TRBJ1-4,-,TGCAGCGTTGAGCAGGATCGGGGGCTGTTTTTT,CSVEQDRGLFF
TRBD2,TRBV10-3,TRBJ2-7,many,TGTGCCATCAGTGATCCGGGGAGGGCGTCCTACGAGCAGTACTTC,CAISDPGRASYEQYF
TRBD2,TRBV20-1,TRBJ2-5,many,TGCAGTGCTAGAGAGACAGCGGGGGCGATAGAGACCCAGTACTTC,CSARETAGAIETQYF
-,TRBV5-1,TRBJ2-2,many,TGCGCCAGCAGCTTGTGGCAGGGGAGTGGCGGGGAGCTGTTTTTT,CASSLWQGSGGELFF
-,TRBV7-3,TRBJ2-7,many,TGTGCCAGCAGCTTACACTGGGGCGGAGAGCAGTACTTC,CASSLHWGGEQYF
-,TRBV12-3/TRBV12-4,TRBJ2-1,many,TGTGCCAGCAGTTTAGTAGCGGACTACAATGAGCAGTTCTTC,CASSLVADYNEQFF
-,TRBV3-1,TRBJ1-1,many,TGTGCCAGCAGCCCGCGTTCATTGGGCCCCATCTCTGAAGCTTTCTTT,CASSPRSLGPISEAFF